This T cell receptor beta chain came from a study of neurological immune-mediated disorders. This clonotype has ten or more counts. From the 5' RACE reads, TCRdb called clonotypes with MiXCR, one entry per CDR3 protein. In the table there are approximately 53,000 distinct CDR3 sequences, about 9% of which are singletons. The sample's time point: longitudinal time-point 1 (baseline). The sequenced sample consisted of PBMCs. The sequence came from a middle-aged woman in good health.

The CDR3: CASTSWTGNYNEQFF. In nucleotides, the CDR3 is TGTGCCAGCACCTCCTGGACAGGGAACTACAATGAGCAGTTCTTC. The chain couples TRBV7-9 to TRBJ2-1, with 8 positions matching TRBD1. Germline assignment: CDR1 SEHNR and CDR2 FQNEAQ (reference sequence). CDR3 length: 15 residues. The ends lost 7 bases at V and 3 bases at J; junction bases unmatched: 8.